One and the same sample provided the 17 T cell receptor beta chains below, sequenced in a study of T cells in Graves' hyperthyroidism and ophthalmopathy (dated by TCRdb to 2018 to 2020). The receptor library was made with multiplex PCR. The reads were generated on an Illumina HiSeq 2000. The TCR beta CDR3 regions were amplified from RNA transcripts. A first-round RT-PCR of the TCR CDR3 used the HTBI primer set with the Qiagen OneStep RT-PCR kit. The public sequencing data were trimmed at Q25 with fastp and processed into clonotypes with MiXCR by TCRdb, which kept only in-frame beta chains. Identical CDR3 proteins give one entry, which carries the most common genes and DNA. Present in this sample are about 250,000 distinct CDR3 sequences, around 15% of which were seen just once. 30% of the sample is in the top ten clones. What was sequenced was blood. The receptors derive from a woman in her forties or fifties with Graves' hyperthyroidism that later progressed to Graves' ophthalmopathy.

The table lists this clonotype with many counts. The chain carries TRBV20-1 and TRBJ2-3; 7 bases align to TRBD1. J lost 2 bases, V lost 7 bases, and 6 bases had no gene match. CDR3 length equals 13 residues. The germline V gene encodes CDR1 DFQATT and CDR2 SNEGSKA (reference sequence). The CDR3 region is CSVGGDITDTQYF. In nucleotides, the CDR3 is TGCAGTGTAGGGGGCGATATCACAGATACGCAGTATTTT.

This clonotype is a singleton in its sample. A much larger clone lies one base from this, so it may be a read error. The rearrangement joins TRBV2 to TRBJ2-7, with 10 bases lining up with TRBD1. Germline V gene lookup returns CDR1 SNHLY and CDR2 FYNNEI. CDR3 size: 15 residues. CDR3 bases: TGTGCCAACAGTGGGACAGGGGTTAGGCCCTACGAGCAGTACTTC. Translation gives CANSGTGVRPYEQYF.

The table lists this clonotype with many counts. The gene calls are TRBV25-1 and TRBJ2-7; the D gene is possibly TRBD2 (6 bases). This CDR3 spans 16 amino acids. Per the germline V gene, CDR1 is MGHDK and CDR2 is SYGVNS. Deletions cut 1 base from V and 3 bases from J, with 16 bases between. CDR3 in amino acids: CASSESSGTGNYEQYF. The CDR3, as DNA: TGTGCCAGCAGTGAATCCTCCGGGACTGGAAACTACGAGCAGTACTTC.

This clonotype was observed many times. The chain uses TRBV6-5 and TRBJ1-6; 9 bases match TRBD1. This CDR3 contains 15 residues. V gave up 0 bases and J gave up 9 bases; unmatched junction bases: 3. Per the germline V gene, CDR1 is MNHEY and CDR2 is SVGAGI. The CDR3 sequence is CASSYSRDRASPLHF. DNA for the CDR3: TGTGCCAGCAGTTACTCTCGGGACAGGGCTTCACCCCTCCACTTT.

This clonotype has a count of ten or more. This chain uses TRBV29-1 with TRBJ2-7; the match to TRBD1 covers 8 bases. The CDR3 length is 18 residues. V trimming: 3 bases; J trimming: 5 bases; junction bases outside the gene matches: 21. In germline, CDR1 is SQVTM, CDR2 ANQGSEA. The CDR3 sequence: CSVDGLRQGLGGHDEQYF. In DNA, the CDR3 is TGCAGCGTTGACGGGCTTCGACAGGGGCTCGGTGGGCACGACGAGCAGTACTTC.

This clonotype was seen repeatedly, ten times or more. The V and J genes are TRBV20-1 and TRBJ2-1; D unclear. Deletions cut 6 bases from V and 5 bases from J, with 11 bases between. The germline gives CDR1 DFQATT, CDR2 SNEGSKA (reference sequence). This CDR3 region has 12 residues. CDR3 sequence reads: CSAKGTHNEQFF. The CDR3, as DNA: TGCAGTGCGAAAGGAACCCACAATGAGCAGTTCTTC.

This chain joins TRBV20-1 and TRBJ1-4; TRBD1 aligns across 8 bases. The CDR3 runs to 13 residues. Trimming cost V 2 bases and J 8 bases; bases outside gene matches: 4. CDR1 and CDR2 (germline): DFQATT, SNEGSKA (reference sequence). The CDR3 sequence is CSARRDRSEKLFF. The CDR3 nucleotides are TGCAGTGCTAGACGGGACAGGTCCGAAAAACTGTTTTTT.

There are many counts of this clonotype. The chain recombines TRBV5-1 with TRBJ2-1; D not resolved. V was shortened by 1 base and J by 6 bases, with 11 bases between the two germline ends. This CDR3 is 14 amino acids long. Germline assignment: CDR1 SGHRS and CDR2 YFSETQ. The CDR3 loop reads CASSLYGLSNEQFF. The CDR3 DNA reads TGCGCCAGCAGCTTGTATGGGTTGAGCAATGAGCAGTTCTTC.

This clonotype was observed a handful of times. The CDR3 is CASSWPLAGSGYEQFF. The CDR3 coding sequence is TGCGCCAGCAGCTGGCCTTTAGCGGGATCTGGGTATGAGCAGTTCTTC. V usage is TRBV5-1 and J usage is TRBJ2-1; 8 nucleotides align to TRBD2. There are 16 residues in the CDR3. Trimming at V came to 3 bases and at J to 8 bases, leaving 13 bases not matched to a gene. The germline V gene encodes CDR1 SGHRS and CDR2 YFSETQ.

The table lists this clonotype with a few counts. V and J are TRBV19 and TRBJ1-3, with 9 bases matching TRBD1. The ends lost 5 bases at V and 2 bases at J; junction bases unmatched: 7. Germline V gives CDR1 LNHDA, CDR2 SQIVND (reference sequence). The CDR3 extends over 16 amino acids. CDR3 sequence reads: CASSLDRGGAGNTIYF. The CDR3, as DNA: TGTGCCAGTAGTCTGGACAGGGGAGGCGCTGGAAACACCATATATTTT.

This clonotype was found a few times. CDR3 in DNA: TGTGCCAGCACCTGGGAGTGGACAGGGCATACGAACTATGGCTACACCTTC. It encodes CASTWEWTGHTNYGYTF. The chain links TRBV7-9 to TRBJ1-2; TRBD1 aligns across 8 bases. J gave up 2 bases and V 7 bases, and 15 bases lay outside the gene matches. CDR1 and CDR2 (germline): SEHNR, FQNEAQ (reference sequence). The CDR3 loop spans 17 amino acids.

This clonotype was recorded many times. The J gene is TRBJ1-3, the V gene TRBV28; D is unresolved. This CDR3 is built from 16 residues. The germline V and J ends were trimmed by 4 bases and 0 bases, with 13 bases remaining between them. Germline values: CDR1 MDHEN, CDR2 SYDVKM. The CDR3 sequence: CASSWVPPNSGNTIYF. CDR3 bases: TGTGCCAGCAGTTGGGTTCCCCCCAACTCTGGAAACACCATATATTTT.

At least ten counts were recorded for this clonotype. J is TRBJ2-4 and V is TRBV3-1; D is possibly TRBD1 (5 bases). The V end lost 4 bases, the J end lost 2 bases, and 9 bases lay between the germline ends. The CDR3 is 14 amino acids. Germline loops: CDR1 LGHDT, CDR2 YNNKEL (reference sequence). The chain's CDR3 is CASSPTVTKNIQYF. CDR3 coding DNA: TGTGCCAGCAGCCCGACAGTCACCAAAAACATTCAGTACTTC.

The CDR3 here is CASSPRVIDSGMSQYF. CDR3 bases: TGCGCCAGCAGCCCCAGAGTGATTGATAGCGGGATGTCCCAGTACTTC. This chain uses TRBV5-1 with TRBJ2-5; 8 bases fit TRBD2. V trimming: 4 bases; J trimming: 9 bases; junction bases outside the gene matches: 17. Looked up from germline, CDR1 is SGHRS and CDR2 is YFSETQ. The CDR3 contains 16 residues.

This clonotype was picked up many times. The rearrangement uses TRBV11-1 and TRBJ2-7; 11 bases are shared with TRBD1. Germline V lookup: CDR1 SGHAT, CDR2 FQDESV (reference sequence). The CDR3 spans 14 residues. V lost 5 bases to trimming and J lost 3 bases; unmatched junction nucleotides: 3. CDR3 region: CASSGDRGFYEQYF. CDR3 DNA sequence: TGTGCCAGCAGCGGGGACAGGGGGTTCTACGAGCAGTACTTC.

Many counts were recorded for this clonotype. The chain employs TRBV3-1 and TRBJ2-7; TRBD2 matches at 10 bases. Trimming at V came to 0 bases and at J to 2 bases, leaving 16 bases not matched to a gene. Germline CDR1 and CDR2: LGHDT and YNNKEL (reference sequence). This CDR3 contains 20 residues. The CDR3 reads CASSQDRTGSGRTVPYEQYF. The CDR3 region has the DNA TGTGCCAGCAGCCAAGATCGTACGGGTAGCGGGAGGACGGTTCCCTACGAGCAGTACTTC.

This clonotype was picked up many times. The CDR3 nucleotides are TGCGCCAGCAGCTCGCCGGGGGCGCAGTGGACCGGGGAGCTGTTTTTT. This encodes CASSSPGAQWTGELFF. The chain uses TRBV5-1 and TRBJ2-2; D could derive from TRBD1 or TRBD2 (6 bases each). Trimming cost V 3 bases and J 5 bases, with 17 bases left between them. CDR1 and CDR2 (germline): SGHRS, YFSETQ. The CDR3 length is 16 residues.